This T cell receptor beta chain is from a study of human T cells and chemical hapten exposure. The library gave individual cDNA molecules unique molecular identifiers. TCRdb fed the reads into MiXCR, producing one record per CDR3 protein. The table includes about 120,000 distinct CDR3 sequences, roughly 8.5% detected once. This clonotype came up a few times. RNA extraction used unfractionated whole blood as the source of total RNA. CDR3 size: 18 residues. V lost 0 bases, J lost 0 bases, and 9 bases stayed unmatched. In germline, CDR1 is LGHDT, CDR2 YNNKEL (reference sequence). The sequence derives from a human donor in good health. Some clones in this sample may be carry-over from other donors' samples. Sequenced input: whole blood. J is TRBJ2-3 and V is TRBV3-1; TRBD1 aligns across 7 bases. The chain's CDR3 is CASSQEKGAPPSTDTQYF. The DNA for the CDR3 is TGTGCCAGCAGCCAAGAAAAGGGGGCTCCACCTAGCACAGATACGCAGTATTTT.